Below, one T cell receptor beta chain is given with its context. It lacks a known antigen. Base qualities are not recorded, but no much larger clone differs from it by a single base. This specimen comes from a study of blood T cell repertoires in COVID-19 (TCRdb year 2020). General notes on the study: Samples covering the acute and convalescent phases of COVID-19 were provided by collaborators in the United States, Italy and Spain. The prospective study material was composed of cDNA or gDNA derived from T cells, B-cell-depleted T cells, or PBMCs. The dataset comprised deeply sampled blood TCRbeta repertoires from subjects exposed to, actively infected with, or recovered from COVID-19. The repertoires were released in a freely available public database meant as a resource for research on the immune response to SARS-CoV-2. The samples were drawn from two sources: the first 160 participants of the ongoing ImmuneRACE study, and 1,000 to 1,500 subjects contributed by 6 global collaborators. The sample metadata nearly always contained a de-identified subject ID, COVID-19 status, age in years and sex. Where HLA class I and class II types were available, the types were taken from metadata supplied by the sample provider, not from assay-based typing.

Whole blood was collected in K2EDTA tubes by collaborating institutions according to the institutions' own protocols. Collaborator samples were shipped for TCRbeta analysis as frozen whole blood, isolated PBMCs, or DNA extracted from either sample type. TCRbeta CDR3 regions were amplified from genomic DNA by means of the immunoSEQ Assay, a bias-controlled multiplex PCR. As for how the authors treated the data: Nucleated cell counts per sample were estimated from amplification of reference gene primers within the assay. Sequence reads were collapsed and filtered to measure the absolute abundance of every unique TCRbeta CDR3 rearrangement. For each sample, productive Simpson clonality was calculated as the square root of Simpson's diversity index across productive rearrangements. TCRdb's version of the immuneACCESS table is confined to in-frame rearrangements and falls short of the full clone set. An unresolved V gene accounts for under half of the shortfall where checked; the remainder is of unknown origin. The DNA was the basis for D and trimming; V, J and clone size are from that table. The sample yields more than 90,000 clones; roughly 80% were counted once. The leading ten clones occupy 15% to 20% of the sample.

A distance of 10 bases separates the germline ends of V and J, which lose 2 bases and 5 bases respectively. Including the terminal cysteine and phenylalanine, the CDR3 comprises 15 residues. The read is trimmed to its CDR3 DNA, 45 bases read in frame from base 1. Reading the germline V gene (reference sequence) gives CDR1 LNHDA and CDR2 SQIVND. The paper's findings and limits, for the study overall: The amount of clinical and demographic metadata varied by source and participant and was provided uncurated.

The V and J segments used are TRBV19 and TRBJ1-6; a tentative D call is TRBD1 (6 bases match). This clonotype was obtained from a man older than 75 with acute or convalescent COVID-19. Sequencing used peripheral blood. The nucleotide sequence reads TGTGCCAGTAGTATAAGGGCAGGGGATAATTCACCCCTCCACTTT. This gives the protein CASSIRAGDNSPLHF. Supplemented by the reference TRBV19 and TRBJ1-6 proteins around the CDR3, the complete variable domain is DGGITQSPKYLFRKEGQNVTLSCEQNLNHDAMYWYRQDPGQGLRLIYYSQIVNDFQKGDIAEGYSVSREKKESFPLTVTSAQKNPTAFYLCASSIRAGDNSPLHFGNGTRLTVT.